This T cell receptor beta chain was sequenced in a study of blood T cell repertoires in COVID-19. Study-level background: Samples representing acute and convalescent COVID-19 were sourced from the United States, Italy and Spain. Sample material is recorded as cDNA or gDNA derived from T cells, B-cell-depleted T cells, or PBMCs.

The V end was cut by 1 base, the J end by 9 bases, with 27 bases between. The V gene's germline CDR1 is SGHVS and CDR2 FNYEAQ. This CDR3 spans 18 amino acids. Followed longitudinally, the Seattle patients had been enrolled during active infection. Assay: immunoSEQ multiplex PCR; the TCRdb copy retains only in-frame clones and omits some. The sample lists 300,000 to 350,000 clones, 90% occurring once. What was sequenced was peripheral blood. The receptor was derived from a young woman with COVID-19, enrolled during active disease. The rearrangement links TRBV7-6 to TRBJ1-2; D uncertain. CDR3 sequence reads: CASSLGGSWTGGAKSYTF. In nucleotides, the CDR3 is TGTGCCAGCAGCTTAGGAGGGTCGTGGACCGGAGGAGCTAAGAGCTACACCTTC.